These 23 T cell receptor beta chains came from one sample sequenced in a study of T cell repertoires in aging, cancer and after chemotherapy. TCR beta rearrangements were amplified from peripheral blood genomic DNA. Multiplex touch-down PCR with TRB-A/B primers amplified rearranged V-D-J TRB sequences. TCRdb recomputed calls from the multiplex PCR reads with MiXCR, one row per CDR3 protein. Of about 2,900 distinct CDR3 sequences listed, approximately 20% are singletons. Sequencing input: blood. The receptors derive from a human donor with a solid tumor.

The chain has TRBV27 and TRBJ2-5, with TRBD2 matching over 15 bases. CDR3 length: 16 residues. The junction had 6 bases not matched to a gene; V was cut back by 8 bases and J by 2 bases. CDR1 is MNHEY and CDR2 is SMNVEV in the germline V gene (reference sequence). The CDR3 nucleotides are TGTGCCAGCCGGACTAGCGGGGGGGCATGGCAAGAGACCCAGTACTTC. Protein: CASRTSGGAWQETQYF.

This clonotype is labeled as medium-sized. The chain uses TRBV10-3 and TRBJ1-3; perhaps TRBD1 as D (5 bases). The CDR3 length is 14 residues. CDR1 ENHRY and CDR2 SYGVKD come from the germline V gene. V was cut by 5 bases and J by 3 bases, with 11 bases left in between. The CDR3 spells CAISKTEYGNTIYF. CDR3 nucleotide sequence: TGTGCCATCAGTAAGACAGAATATGGAAACACCATATATTTT.

V gene TRBV5-6 combines with J gene TRBJ1-4; TRBD1 matches at 7 bases. The germline V gene encodes CDR1 SGHDT and CDR2 YYEEEE. Trimming took 0 bases from V and 0 from J; bases not matched to a gene: 2. The CDR3 is 16 amino acids. The CDR3 DNA is TGTGCCAGCAGCTTGGGAGGGACAGCAACTAATGAAAAACTGTTTTTT. This gives the protein CASSLGGTATNEKLFF.

By frequency in the sample, this clonotype is medium-sized. The chain links TRBV5-6 to TRBJ2-7; 8 nucleotides align to TRBD1. This CDR3 has 14 residues. Germline CDR1 reads SGHDT; CDR2 reads YYEEEE. V shed 4 bases and J 5 bases; nucleotides not matched to a gene: 8. CDR3 in amino acids: CASSIYRGVDEQYF. The CDR3 bases are TGTGCCAGCAGCATCTACAGGGGGGTCGACGAGCAGTACTTC.

This chain connects TRBV20-1 to TRBJ1-1, with TRBD1 as a possible D gene (5 bases). Germline loops: CDR1 DFQATT, CDR2 SNEGSKA (reference sequence). The CDR3 is 13 residues long. The CDR3 sequence: CSTFRGRNTEAFF. The DNA of the CDR3 is TGCAGCACTTTTCGGGGGAGGAACACTGAAGCTTTCTTT.

V gene TRBV28 combines with J gene TRBJ1-2, with no clear D. This CDR3 region has 13 residues. Between the trimmed V and J ends, which lost 7 bases and 7 bases, there was a span of 16 bases. Per the germline V gene, CDR1 is MDHEN and CDR2 is SYDVKM. CDR3 protein: CASNLVGRGGYTF. The CDR3 DNA follows: TGTGCCAGCAATCTAGTCGGACGGGGTGGCTACACCTTC.

By frequency in the sample, this clonotype is medium-sized (0.01 to 0.1%). The J gene is TRBJ1-6, the V gene TRBV19; TRBD1 matches 9 bases. J was trimmed by 9 bases and V by 7 bases; bases with no gene match: 10. The germline CDR1 and CDR2 sequences are LNHDA and SQIVND (reference sequence). The CDR3 runs 15 residues. Here the CDR3 reads CASTEQGARSSPLHF. In nucleotides, the CDR3 is TGTGCCAGTACAGAACAGGGGGCTAGGAGTTCACCCCTCCACTTT.

This clonotype came up a few times. This chain connects TRBV7-9 to TRBJ1-4; maybe TRBD1 (5 bases). V was clipped by 5 bases and J by 6 bases, with 19 bases between them. Per the germline V gene, CDR1 is SEHNR and CDR2 is FQNEAQ (reference sequence). This CDR3 is built from 16 residues. CDR3 nucleotides: TGTGCCAGCAGCCCCTCGGGGGGTACGAGGGATGAAAAACTGTTTTTT. Translated: CASSPSGGTRDEKLFF.

This clonotype was seen a handful of times. This sequence joins TRBV11-2 and TRBJ2-3; 9 bases are shared with TRBD2. The trim removed 1 base at V and 0 bases at J, leaving 5 bases unmatched. The CDR3 runs to 17 residues. CDR1 and CDR2 (germline): SGHAT, FQNNGV. The CDR3 loop reads CASSLASSGASTDTQYF. CDR3 bases: TGTGCCAGCAGCTTAGCCTCTAGCGGGGCCAGCACAGATACGCAGTATTTT.

The chain combines TRBV12-3 or TRBV12-4 with TRBJ2-2; D is undetermined. The CDR3 totals 13 residues. Trimming stripped 6 bases from V and 7 bases from J, with 12 bases between. The CDR3 sequence: CASSQHSNGELFF. CDR3 in DNA: TGTGCCAGCAGCCAACATTCAAACGGGGAGCTGTTTTTT.

Relative to its sample, this clonotype is medium-sized. CDR3 sequence: CSAGAGASTDTQYF. For the CDR3, the DNA is TGCAGTGCTGGAGCGGGGGCTAGCACAGATACGCAGTATTTT. This chain uses TRBV20-1 with TRBJ2-3; 8 bases fit TRBD2. Germline CDR1 is DFQATT and CDR2 is SNEGSKA (reference sequence). The CDR3 runs to 14 residues. The J segment lost 0 bases and the V segment lost 5 bases, leaving 4 bases of the junction unmatched.

The V call is TRBV9, the J call TRBJ2-6; D not certain. Germline CDR1 SGDLS, CDR2 YYNGEE. The CDR3 length is 20 residues. Trimming stripped 3 bases from V and 0 bases from J, with 22 bases between. The CDR3 reads CASSDSYGRSNRSGANVLTF. CDR3 in DNA: TGTGCCAGCAGCGACTCCTACGGAAGAAGCAACCGCTCTGGGGCCAACGTCCTGACTTTC.

The chain couples TRBV7-9 to TRBJ2-7, with 7 positions matching TRBD2. The junction had 9 bases not matched to a gene; V was cut back by 1 base and J by 0 bases. This CDR3 contains 17 residues. Germline CDR1 reads SEHNR; CDR2 reads FQNEAQ (reference sequence). CDR3 DNA: TGTGCCAGCAGCTTAGAATTAGGGCGGGGGACCTCCTACGAGCAGTACTTC. Translating it yields CASSLELGRGTSYEQYF.

By sample share, this clonotype is medium-sized. This chain uses TRBV6-9 with TRBJ2-3; 8 nucleotides align to TRBD2. Germline V gene sequence: CDR1 MNHGY, CDR2 SVAAGI. This CDR3 comprises 14 residues. J lost 4 bases, V lost 2 bases, and 2 bases had no gene match. The CDR3 bases are TGTGCCAGCAGTTATCTGACTAGCGCAGATACGCAGTATTTT. Protein product: CASSYLTSADTQYF.

This clonotype showed up just a few times. The chain combines TRBV14 with TRBJ2-7; D is ambiguous. This CDR3 region has 13 residues. Trimming removed 2 bases from V and 3 bases from J, with 8 bases in between. CDR1 is SGHDN, CDR2 FVKESK, per germline. This CDR3 is CASSQQSHYEQYF. The DNA for the CDR3 is TGTGCCAGCAGCCAACAATCCCACTACGAGCAGTACTTC. Supplemented by reference TRBV14 and TRBJ2-7, the full variable domain reads EAGVTQFPSHSVIEKGQTVTLRCDPISGHDNLYWYRRVMGKEIKFLLHFVKESKQDESGMPNNRFLAERTGGTYSTLKVQPAELEDSGVYFCASSQQSHYEQYFGPGTRLTVT.

V and J are TRBV12-5 and TRBJ2-3, with 14 positions matching TRBD2. The CDR3 has 19 residues. CDR1 is LGHNT and CDR2 is FRNRAP in the germline V gene. V dropped 1 base and J dropped 3; count of bases not matched to a gene: 9. The CDR3 nucleotides read TGTGCTAGTGGTTTGGAGCTGATCAGGACTAGCGGGGGGACAGATACGCAGTATTTT. Protein: CASGLELIRTSGGTDTQYF.

This clonotype is labeled large. The chain recombines TRBV6-5 with TRBJ1-2; D is undetermined. The CDR3 length is 13 residues. Deletions cut 4 bases from V and 4 bases from J, with 10 bases between. In germline, CDR1 is MNHEY, CDR2 SVGAGI. The CDR3 DNA reads as TGTGCCAGCAGTTTAAGGGAAAGCTATGGCTACACCTTC. Translating it yields CASSLRESYGYTF.

This clonotype was seen a handful of times. This chain uses TRBV10-3 with TRBJ1-1; no firm D call. V was pared by 4 bases and J by 2 bases, with 8 bases between. Per the germline V gene, CDR1 is ENHRY and CDR2 is SYGVKD. CDR3 length: 13 residues. Here the CDR3 reads CAISVKPNTEAFF. The CDR3 DNA sequence: TGTGCCATCAGTGTCAAGCCAAACACTGAAGCTTTCTTT.

This clonotype is termed medium-sized. This chain joins TRBV6-5 and TRBJ2-3, with D maybe TRBD1 (5 bases). The germline V gene has CDR1 MNHEY and CDR2 SVGAGI. V was cut by 6 bases and J by 4 bases, with 17 bases left in between. The CDR3 is 15 residues long. The DNA of the CDR3 is TGTGCCAGCAGGATGGACATGGTGGACGCAGATACGCAGTATTTT. The encoded protein is CASRMDMVDADTQYF.

V usage is TRBV20-1 and J usage is TRBJ2-3, with a tentative D call TRBD2 (7 bases). The CDR3 runs to 16 residues. Between the trimmed V and J ends, which lost 6 bases and 5 bases, there was a span of 24 bases. Germline V gene lookup returns CDR1 DFQATT and CDR2 SNEGSKA (reference sequence). CDR3 sequence (DNA): TGCAGTGCCAAAGGGGAGGGGGGGGGCCAGGGAGATACGCAGTATTTT. Translated, it gives CSAKGEGGGQGDTQYF.

The chain is built from TRBV6-2 or TRBV6-3 and TRBJ2-1; 10 nucleotides match TRBD2. The CDR3 is 16 residues long. CDR1 and CDR2 from the germline V gene are MNHEY and SVGEGT. The V segment lost 6 bases and the J segment 2 bases; nucleotides outside the gene matches: 7. The CDR3 here is CASSLLAGKTYNEQFF. Written as DNA, the CDR3 is TGTGCCAGCAGCCTACTAGCGGGGAAGACCTACAATGAGCAGTTCTTC.

This clonotype was counted between two and nine times. Its ends do not fully match the called genes, so a read error is possible. The rearrangement links TRBV12-3 or TRBV12-4 to TRBJ2-1, with 12 bases that match TRBD2. The CDR3 loop spans 13 amino acids. CDR3 DNA: TGTGTCCAGCGGCTAGCGGGGGGGAACGAGCTGTTCTTC. Its protein product is CVQRLAGGNELFF.

This clonotype was counted only a few times. The chain couples TRBV30 to TRBJ1-5; a weak D match, TRBD1 (5 bases). CDR1 and CDR2 (germline): GTSNPN, SVGIG (reference sequence). The CDR3 spans 15 residues. Trimming removed 2 bases from V and 1 base from J, with 12 bases in between. The CDR3 nucleotides are TGTGCCTGGAGTCCTCGGAGGACAAGCAATCAGCCCCAGCATTTT. This translates into CAWSPRRTSNQPQHF.